This TCR beta chain was obtained from a study of a mutant IDH1 vaccine in newly diagnosed glioma. As for this clone: The antigen is unknown.

The assay was immunoSEQ multiplex PCR, and TCRdb's table has in-frame clones only and misses some. The repertoire consists of 40,000 to 50,000 clones, with approximately 85% occurring once and the leading ten covering around 1.7%. Germline V CDR1 and CDR2: MDHEN, SYDVKM. The V gene lost 4 bases and the J gene lost 4 bases, with 22 bases spanning the gap. The CDR3 contains 17 residues. Time point in this sample: week 5, during vaccination. Every vaccination contained 300 ug of the mutant IDH1 20-mer peptide and was paired with topical imiquimod. Those who donated had recent WHO grade 3 or 4 IDH1-mutant, ATRX-lost astrocytomas.

This chain connects TRBV28 to TRBJ1-2; no clear D. The sequencing here drew on PBMCs, taken from a glioma patient whose treatment included an IDH1 peptide vaccine. This sequence was found in a man aged 35-49 years with glioma. The CDR3 coding sequence is TGTGCCAGCAGTTCTCCCGCCCCCTCGACTACCCCCTATGGCTACACCTTC. Translation: CASSSPAPSTTPYGYTF.